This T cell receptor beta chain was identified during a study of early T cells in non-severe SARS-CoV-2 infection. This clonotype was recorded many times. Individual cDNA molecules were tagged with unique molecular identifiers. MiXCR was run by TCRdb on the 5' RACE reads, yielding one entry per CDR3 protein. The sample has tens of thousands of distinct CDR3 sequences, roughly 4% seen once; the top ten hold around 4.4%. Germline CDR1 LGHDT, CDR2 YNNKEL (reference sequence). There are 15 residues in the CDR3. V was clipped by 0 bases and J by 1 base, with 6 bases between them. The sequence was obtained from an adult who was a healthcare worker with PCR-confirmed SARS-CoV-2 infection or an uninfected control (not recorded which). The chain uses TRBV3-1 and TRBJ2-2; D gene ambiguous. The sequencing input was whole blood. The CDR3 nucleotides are TGTGCCAGCAGCCAAGAAGTTATGAACACCGGGGAGCTGTTTTTT. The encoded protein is CASSQEVMNTGELFF.